This TCR beta chain was documented in a study of blood T cell repertoires in COVID-19 (TCRdb year 2020). Some background on the complete study: Samples covering the acute and convalescent phases of COVID-19 were provided by collaborators in the United States, Italy and Spain. The material from the prospective study consisted of cDNA or gDNA derived from T cells, B-cell-depleted T cells, or PBMCs. Subjects who had been exposed to COVID-19, were actively infected with it, or had recovered from it provided the deeply sampled blood TCRbeta repertoires that made up the dataset. The repertoires were made available in a free public database intended to serve as a resource for research on the immune response to SARS-CoV-2. Samples came from the ongoing ImmuneRACE study (first 160 participants) plus 1,254 subjects from 6 global collaborators. Sample metadata almost always included a de-identified subject ID, COVID-19 status, age in years and sex. Where HLA class I and class II types were available, the types were taken from metadata supplied by the sample provider, not from assay-based typing. On the study overall, not on this receptor specifically: The quantity of clinical and demographic metadata differed by source and by participant and was supplied without curation.

TCRbeta CDR3 regions were amplified from genomic DNA using the immunoSEQ Assay, a bias-controlled multiplex PCR. The source study handled its data this way. The number of nucleated cells in each sample was estimated by amplification of reference gene primers within the assay. To quantify the absolute abundance of each unique TCRbeta CDR3 rearrangement, sequence reads were collapsed and filtered. For each sample, productive Simpson clonality was calculated as the square root of Simpson's diversity index across productive rearrangements. TCRdb provides this immuneACCESS table in a form limited to in-frame rearrangements. Some clones are lacking; in checked studies, under half of them reflect an unresolved V gene, and why the rest are absent is not known. Clone size and the V and J calls come from that table; the DNA yielded D and trimming. Counted in this sample were 310,000 or so clones; approximately 86% of them appeared once. In total, the top ten clones hold 2.1% of the sample.

Another Seattle source contributed samples from volunteer blood donors who had recovered from COVID-19. Each collaborating institution followed its own protocols to collect whole blood in K2EDTA tubes. Collaborator samples were shipped for TCRbeta analysis as frozen whole blood, isolated PBMCs, or DNA extracted from either sample type. On this clone itself: The target of this receptor is not known. Nothing much larger sits one base from this clone, and base qualities are not available.

Via the germline V gene (reference sequence), CDR1 is LGHDT and CDR2 YNNKEL. The CDR3 goes from the cysteine to the phenylalanine over 15 residues. The sequence is cut down to CDR3 DNA, 45 bases in frame from base 1. Compared with germline, V lacks 4 bases and J lacks 6 bases; bases without a gene match: 11. The V and J genes are TRBV3-1 (or the pseudogene TRBV3-2) and TRBJ1-1; 7 central bases correspond to TRBD1. The TCR sequence derives from a woman in her twenties or thirties who had recovered from COVID-19. The sequenced sample consisted of peripheral blood. The CDR3 protein sequence reads: CASSPTRQGGSEAFF. The sequenced DNA is TGTGCCAGCAGCCCTACCCGACAGGGAGGCTCTGAAGCTTTCTTT.